The 20 T cell receptor beta chains below all came from one sample that was sequenced in a study of cytotoxic CD8 clonotypes in ibrutinib-treated CLL. The assay was immunoSEQ multiplex PCR, and TCRdb's table has in-frame clones only and misses some. The sample has some 170,000 clones, about 88% seen once. This specimen consisted of PBMCs, obtained at disease progression, from a patient treated with ibrutinib. These receptors came from a human donor with chronic lymphocytic leukemia.

J is TRBJ1-4 and V is TRBV6-6; weak D call: TRBD1 (6 bases). The CDR3 contains 15 residues. The germline V gene has CDR1 MNHNY and CDR2 SVGAGI (reference sequence). Trimming took off 7 bases at V and 4 bases at J, with 16 bases between the two ends. The CDR3 nucleotides read TGTGCCAGCACCACTACGGGGGCAAATAATGAAAAACTGTTTTTT. Its protein is CASTTTGANNEKLFF.

V usage is TRBV29-1 and J usage is TRBJ2-7, with 8 nucleotides matching TRBD2. This CDR3 has 12 amino acids. V lost 7 bases to trimming and J lost 3 bases; unmatched junction nucleotides: 5. CDR1 is SQVTM and CDR2 is ANQGSEA in the germline V gene. The CDR3 nucleotides are TGCAGCGGTGGGGCGGGAGGCTACGAGCAGTACTTC. It specifies CSGGAGGYEQYF.

V gene TRBV19 combines with J gene TRBJ2-3, with TRBD1 identical over 8 bases. The CDR3 runs to 14 residues. Germline V gene data show CDR1 as LNHDA and CDR2 as SQIVND (reference sequence). Losses at the gene ends were 5 bases for V and 8 bases for J; bases not matched to a gene: 9. CDR3 DNA: TGTGCCAGTAGTCTCGGACAGGGTGTGGGTACGCAGTATTTT. This codes for CASSLGQGVGTQYF. The full variable domain, in which reference TRBV19 and TRBJ2-3 provide the parts outside the CDR3, is DGGITQSPKYLFRKEGQNVTLSCEQNLNHDAMYWYRQDPGQGLRLIYYSQIVNDFQKGDIAEGYSVSREKKESFPLTVTSAQKNPTAFYLCASSLGQGVGTQYFGPGTRLTVL.

The chain carries TRBV2 and TRBJ2-3; possibly TRBD2 for D (5 bases). Trimming left V 3 bases short and J 5 bases short, with 12 bases between. This CDR3 region has 14 residues. Germline CDR1 SNHLY, CDR2 FYNNEI. CDR3 sequence: CASSELRGGDTQYF. In nucleotides, the CDR3 is TGTGCCAGCAGTGAGCTGAGAGGAGGAGATACGCAGTATTTT.

This clone was counted once. The chain uses TRBV28 and TRBJ2-7, with D unresolved. The CDR3 length is 15 residues. The V and J ends lost 5 bases and 2 bases respectively, with 16 bases between them. Germline V gene data show CDR1 as MDHEN and CDR2 as SYDVKM. The CDR3 DNA is TGTGCCAGCAGTAGTGGAGTAAATCCCCCCTACGAGCAGTACTTC. Its translation: CASSSGVNPPYEQYF.

This clone showed up just a few times. The chain is built from TRBV28 and TRBJ2-4; the D gene is possibly TRBD1 (7 bases). Trimming shortened V by 6 bases and J by 9 bases, and 12 bases separated the two germline ends. The CDR3 runs 12 residues. Germline V CDR1 and CDR2: MDHEN, SYDVKM. This chain's CDR3 is CASSGGGGIQYF. The CDR3, as DNA: TGTGCCAGCAGCGGAGGGGGCGGCATTCAGTACTTC. The variable domain in full, with the rest retrieved from reference TRBV28 and TRBJ2-4, is DVKVTQSSRYLVKRTGEKVFLECVQDMDHENMFWYRQDPGLGLRLIYFSYDVKMKEKGDIPEGYSVSREKKERFSLILESASTNQTSMYLCASSGGGGIQYFGAGTRLSVL.

V is TRBV2 and J is TRBJ1-1; D not resolved. Deletions cut 4 bases from V and 4 bases from J, with 13 bases between. Germline V gives CDR1 SNHLY, CDR2 FYNNEI. The CDR3 totals 14 residues. This chain's CDR3 is CASSGEGPGTEAFF. In nucleotides, the CDR3 is TGTGCCAGCAGTGGAGAGGGTCCGGGCACTGAAGCTTTCTTT.

The V and J genes are TRBV29-1 and TRBJ1-1; a possible D gene is TRBD1 (5 bases). The CDR3 is 13 amino acids. Trimming removed 5 bases from V and 3 bases from J, with 13 bases in between. The germline gives CDR1 SQVTM, CDR2 ANQGSEA. The CDR3 nucleotides read TGCAGCGTTCTGAGGGGCTCGGACACTGAAGCTTTCTTT. The encoded protein is CSVLRGSDTEAFF.

The rearrangement uses TRBV5-8 and TRBJ1-2, with D possibly TRBD1 on 6 matching bases. CDR3 length: 16 residues. The V gene lost 5 bases and the J gene lost 6 bases, with 23 bases spanning the gap. Germline V gene lookup returns CDR1 SGHTS and CDR2 YDEGEE. For the CDR3, the DNA is TGTGCCAGCAGTCCTACCGGTATACAGGGAGCGAATGGCTACACCTTC. This translates into CASSPTGIQGANGYTF.

The rearrangement uses TRBV2 and TRBJ1-5; 9 bases map to TRBD1. The CDR3 totals 15 residues. CDR1 and CDR2 from the germline V gene are SNHLY and FYNNEI. V was clipped by 6 bases and J by 1 base; unmatched bases: 4. This CDR3 is CASSLDRGSNQPQHF. In nucleotides, the CDR3 is TGTGCCAGCAGCCTGGACAGGGGCAGCAATCAGCCCCAGCATTTT. The full variable domain, with the rest looked up from reference TRBV2 and TRBJ1-5, is EPEVTQTPSHQVTQMGQEVILRCVPISNHLYFYWYRQILGQKVEFLVSFYNNEISEKSEIFDDQFSVERPDGSNFTLKIRSTKLEDSAMYFCASSLDRGSNQPQHFGDGTRLSIL.

This rearrangement joins TRBV13 to TRBJ2-2; TRBD2 aligns across 10 bases. Trimming took 1 base from V and 3 from J; bases not matched to a gene: 2. This CDR3 spans 16 amino acids. Germline lookup yields CDR1 PRHDT and CDR2 FYEKMQ (reference sequence). The chain's CDR3 is CASSLEAGGDTGELFF. The CDR3 region has the DNA TGTGCCAGCAGCTTAGAAGCGGGAGGGGACACCGGGGAGCTGTTTTTT.

The chain joins TRBV29-1 to TRBJ1-2; no clear D gene. CDR3 length equals 10 residues. Trimming left V 4 bases short and J 8 bases short, with 8 bases between. Germline CDR1 SQVTM, CDR2 ANQGSEA. The DNA of the CDR3 is TGCAGCGTTGTGGAGGGCGGCTACACCTTC. This gives the protein CSVVEGGYTF.

The rearrangement uses TRBV6-4 and TRBJ2-1, with 9 bases aligning to TRBD1. The CDR3 covers 14 residues. J gave up 7 bases and V 3 bases, and 4 bases lay outside the gene matches. The germline V gene has CDR1 MRHNA and CDR2 SNTAGT. CDR3 nucleotides: TGTGCCAGCAGTGAGGACAGGGGACCGAATGAGCAGTTCTTC. It codes for CASSEDRGPNEQFF.

A few counts support this clone. The chain couples TRBV27 to TRBJ2-2; 8 bases line up with TRBD1. V was clipped by 5 bases and J by 7 bases; unmatched bases: 15. The CDR3 contains 17 residues. Germline CDR1 is MNHEY and CDR2 is SMNVEV (reference sequence). For the CDR3, the DNA is TGTGCCAGCAGTGGTCGAAGCGGGCAGGGGGCGGGCGGGGAGCTGTTTTTT. It codes for CASSGRSGQGAGGELFF.

The CDR3 reads CASYWAGQGKQTNYGYTF. In DNA form, the CDR3 reads TGTGCCAGCTATTGGGCGGGACAGGGGAAACAGACTAACTATGGCTACACCTTC. The chain combines TRBV7-9 with TRBJ1-2; 10 nucleotides agree with TRBD1. The CDR3 is 18 amino acids. The germline CDR1 and CDR2 sequences are SEHNR and FQNEAQ (reference sequence). Germline trimming cut 8 bases from V and 0 bases from J; bases unmatched to any gene: 15.

The gene calls are TRBV14 and TRBJ2-2; no definite D call. Germline V CDR1 and CDR2: SGHDN, FVKESK. V lost 1 base and J 1 base, leaving 7 bases between the germline ends. The CDR3 spans 15 residues. The CDR3 DNA reads TGTGCCAGCAGCCAAGTACAGAGGAACACCGGGGAGCTGTTTTTT. This sequence encodes CASSQVQRNTGELFF.

This chain's CDR3 is CASSLEGLYEQYF. In DNA, the CDR3 is TGCGCCAGCAGCTTGGAGGGACTCTACGAGCAGTACTTC. The J gene is TRBJ2-7, the V gene TRBV5-1, with D possibly matching TRBD2 (6 bases). Germline assignment: CDR1 SGHRS and CDR2 YFSETQ. This CDR3 is 13 amino acids long. The V end lost 0 bases, the J end lost 3 bases, and 7 bases lay between the germline ends.

The CDR3: CASSLQGGPITDTQYF. The CDR3 DNA sequence: TGTGCCAGCAGTCTTCAGGGCGGGCCGATCACAGATACGCAGTATTTT. The chain uses TRBV9 and TRBJ2-3; TRBD1 or TRBD2 may be the D gene (5 bases each). V was shortened by 5 bases and J by 2 bases, with 18 bases between the two germline ends. Germline V CDR1 and CDR2: SGDLS, YYNGEE. The CDR3 runs to 16 residues.

The rearrangement uses TRBV4-2 and TRBJ2-1; perhaps TRBD2 as D (6 bases). Trimming stripped 1 base from V and 4 bases from J, with 11 bases between. Looked up from germline, CDR1 is LGHNA and CDR2 is YNFKEQ. CDR3 size: 15 residues. The CDR3 nucleotides read TGTGCCAGCAGCCAAGTAGCCGGGAGATACAATGAGCAGTTCTTC. This sequence encodes CASSQVAGRYNEQFF.

This sequence joins TRBV2 and TRBJ2-3, with unresolved D. Trimming pared 4 bases from V and 6 bases from J, leaving 17 bases between. This CDR3 comprises 15 residues. Per the germline V gene, CDR1 is SNHLY and CDR2 is FYNNEI. The CDR3 nucleotides read TGTGCCAGCAGTGCCCAGGCATTGGAGAACGATACGCAGTATTTT. This translates into CASSAQALENDTQYF.